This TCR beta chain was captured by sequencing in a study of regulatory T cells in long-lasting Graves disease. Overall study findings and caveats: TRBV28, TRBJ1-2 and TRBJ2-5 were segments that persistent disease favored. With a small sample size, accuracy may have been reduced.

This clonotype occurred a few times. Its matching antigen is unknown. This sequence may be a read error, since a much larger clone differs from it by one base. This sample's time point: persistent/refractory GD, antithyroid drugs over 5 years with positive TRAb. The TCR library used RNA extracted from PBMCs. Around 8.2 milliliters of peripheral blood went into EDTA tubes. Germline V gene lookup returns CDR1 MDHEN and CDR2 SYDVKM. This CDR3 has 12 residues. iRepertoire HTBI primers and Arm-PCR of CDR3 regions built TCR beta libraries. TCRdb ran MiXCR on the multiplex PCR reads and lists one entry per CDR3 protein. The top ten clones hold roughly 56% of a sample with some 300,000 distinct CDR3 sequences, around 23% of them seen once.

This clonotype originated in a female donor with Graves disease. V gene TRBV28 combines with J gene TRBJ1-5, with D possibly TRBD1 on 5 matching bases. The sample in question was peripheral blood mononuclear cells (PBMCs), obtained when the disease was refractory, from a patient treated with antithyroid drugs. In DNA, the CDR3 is TGTGCCTGCAGTTTAGCAGGGACGCCCCAGCATTTT. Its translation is CACSLAGTPQHF.